This record looks at one T cell receptor (beta chain) sequence and its context. Its antigen is as yet unknown. The J segment lost 7 bases and the V segment lost 3 bases, leaving 7 bases of the junction unmatched. The CDR3 is made up of 14 amino acids. Germline assignment: CDR1 SGHTS and CDR2 YDEGEE. This sample was taken from a study of shared clonotypes between healthy human individuals. About the research overall: Donors had three CD4 naive, three CD4 memory, two CD8 naive and one CD8 memory plate apiece.

Assay used: immunoSEQ multiplex PCR; TCRdb lists only in-frame clones, some missing. The table lists some 2 million clones, 90% to 95% of them singletons, with 0.13% in the top ten. Recent acute infections and vaccinations were absent in the healthy HIV-negative adult donors. Study findings and constraints: The small donor group covered limited genetic and exposure diversity. Larger richness was generally estimated for naive than memory subsets.

Sequenced input: naive CD4+ T cells sorted from blood. The subset denotes: CD45RA+ positively selected. The origin of this receptor is a man younger than 30 in good health. This chain joins TRBV5-8 and TRBJ1-3, with TRBD1 matching over 7 bases. The CDR3 sequence: CASSSSQQGNTIYF. CDR3 DNA sequence: TGTGCCAGCAGCTCCTCTCAACAGGGGAACACCATATATTTT.